Below, 7 T cell receptor beta chains from the same sample are listed, as sequenced in a study of shared clonotypes between healthy human individuals. Measured with immunoSEQ multiplex PCR; TCRdb has only the in-frame clones, and not every one. The sample lists about 1 million clones, 65% to 80% occurring once. The sequenced sample was memory CD4+ T cells sorted from blood. Subset noted: CD45RA-negative fraction. The origin of the receptors is a young man in good health.

This chain uses TRBV30 with TRBJ2-7; TRBD1 agrees at 8 bases. Germline loops: CDR1 GTSNPN, CDR2 SVGIG (reference sequence). The CDR3 is 11 residues long. V lost 7 bases and J lost 2; bases outside the gene matches: 1. CDR3 DNA sequence: TGTGCCTTGACAGGGGCCTACGAGCAGTACTTC. As protein: CALTGAYEQYF.

V and J are TRBV20-1 and TRBJ2-1; D is undetermined. This CDR3 contains 10 residues. V dropped 5 bases and J dropped 7 bases, with 6 bases sitting between them. The germline V gene encodes CDR1 DFQATT and CDR2 SNEGSKA (reference sequence). CDR3 region: CSALENEQFF. CDR3 bases: TGCAGTGCTTTAGAAAATGAGCAGTTCTTC.

The chain employs TRBV30 and TRBJ1-4; D might be TRBD1 (5 bases). The CDR3 runs 16 residues. From germline, CDR1 is GTSNPN and CDR2 SVGIG (reference sequence). The V gene lost 1 base and the J gene lost 5 bases, with 17 bases spanning the gap. The CDR3 region is CAWSAPGWGINEKLFF. The CDR3 DNA reads as TGTGCCTGGAGTGCCCCGGGTTGGGGGATCAATGAAAAACTGTTTTTT.

The chain uses TRBV7-9 and TRBJ1-1; a weak D match, TRBD1 (5 bases). V dropped 7 bases and J dropped 1 base, with 13 bases sitting between them. Per the germline V gene, CDR1 is SEHNR and CDR2 is FQNEAQ (reference sequence). The CDR3 runs 14 residues. CDR3 DNA sequence: TGTGCCAGCATATGGCAAGGGGAGAACACTGAAGCTTTCTTT. Protein: CASIWQGENTEAFF.

The V call is TRBV5-4, the J call TRBJ1-5; 9 bases fit TRBD1. CDR3 length equals 15 residues. CDR1 and CDR2 from the germline V gene are SGHNT and YYREEE (reference sequence). Trimming removed 4 bases from V and 5 bases from J; junction bases left unmatched: 7. Here the CDR3 DNA reads TGTGCCAGCAGCCCAGGGACAGGGTCGCATCAGCCCCAGCATTTT. It translates to CASSPGTGSHQPQHF.

This clone was detected only a few times. This chain connects TRBV7-9 to TRBJ2-3; 7 positions match TRBD1. Germline CDR1 reads SEHNR; CDR2 reads FQNEAQ (reference sequence). The CDR3 has 15 residues. V gave up 5 bases and J gave up 6 bases; unmatched junction bases: 11. The CDR3 reads CASSGVVTGYDTQYF. Here the CDR3 DNA reads TGTGCCAGCAGCGGGGTCGTGACAGGGTACGATACGCAGTATTTT.

Concerning this clone: Since a far larger clone is one base different, this is likely a read error. The same CDR3 is also encoded by other DNA sequences in this sample. For the CDR3, the DNA is TGTGCCAGCAGTCTCCTTTACGAGCAGTACTTC. This codes for CASSLLYEQYF. The V gene is TRBV7-2, the J gene TRBJ2-7, with D unclear. The V gene's germline CDR1 is SGHTA and CDR2 FQGNSA. This CDR3 is 11 amino acids long. Trimming shortened V by 6 bases and J by 4 bases, and 7 bases separated the two germline ends. Full variable domain (outside the CDR3, taken from reference TRBV7-2 and TRBJ2-7): GAGVSQSPSNKVTEKGKDVELRCDPISGHTALYWYRQSLGQGLEFLIYFQGNSAPDKSGLPSDRFSAERTGGSVSTLTIQRTQQEDSAVYLCASSLLYEQYFGPGTRLTVT.